The 25 T cell receptor beta chains given below trace back to one sample, sequenced in a study of spatial heterogeneity in lung cancer. Stated time point: sample taken at primary tumor resection. Material for sequencing was whole RNA from tumor, nontumor lung or frozen PBMC, left unsorted. Each CDR3 protein gets one entry after TCRdb re-called the 5' RACE reads with MiXCR. The sample includes approximately 12,000 distinct CDR3 sequences, roughly 6.2% of them seen just once. Sample: normal lung tissue next to the tumor, taken at surgery. Source of these receptors: a male donor with early-stage non-small cell lung cancer.

In its sample, this clonotype was seen many times. This beta chain lies outside the target of a library built for alpha chains; its clone size means little. The chain is built from TRBV7-8 and TRBJ1-6, with 7 bases fitting TRBD1. This CDR3 region has 15 residues. V was pared by 1 base and J by 7 bases, with 4 bases of the junction left unmatched. Germline V CDR1 and CDR2: SGHVS, FQNEAQ. The CDR3 nucleotides are TGTGCCAGCAGCTTAGGGGCAGGGGGGAATTCACCCCTCCACTTT. It is translated as CASSLGAGGNSPLHF.

Comment on this clonotype: A much larger clone differs by one base, so this may be a read error. The size of this beta chain means little, since it is a stray read in a library made for alpha chains. V and J are TRBV6-1 and TRBJ1-1; 7 bases agree with TRBD1. Germline V gives CDR1 MNHNS, CDR2 SASEGT. The V and J ends lost 6 bases and 4 bases, in that order; junction bases with no gene match: 8. This CDR3 spans 14 amino acids. The CDR3 region is CASSKGGASTEAFF. The CDR3 nucleotides are TGTGCCAGCAGCAAAGGGGGCGCGTCCACTGAAGCTTTCTTT.

Comment on this clonotype: Since the library was made to target alpha chains, this beta chain is a stray read and its abundance is not meaningful. The CDR3 loop reads CASSLDFRSPRYGYTF. In DNA, the CDR3 is TGTGCCAGCAGCTTAGATTTCAGGAGTCCGAGATATGGCTACACCTTC. The chain uses TRBV7-2 and TRBJ1-2; D call uncertain. The CDR3 contains 16 residues. Germline V gene lookup returns CDR1 SGHTA and CDR2 FQGNSA. The V end lost 1 base, the J end lost 5 bases, and 17 bases lay between the germline ends.

The table lists this clonotype with many counts. The library was designed around alpha chains, so this beta chain is a stray read whose abundance carries little weight. V usage is TRBV20-1 and J usage is TRBJ2-7; 12 positions agree with TRBD1. The germline V gene has CDR1 DFQATT and CDR2 SNEGSKA (reference sequence). V lost 5 bases and J lost 0; bases outside the gene matches: 5. This CDR3 has 15 residues. DNA of the CDR3: TGCAGTGCTGTTCCGGGACAGGGGGCCTCCTACGAGCAGTACTTC. Its translation is CSAVPGQGASYEQYF.

This clonotype was observed at least ten times. Because this beta chain is a stray read in a library intended to capture alpha chains, its abundance should not be given much weight. The rearrangement links TRBV11-3 to TRBJ2-1, with a tentative D call TRBD1 (8 bases). The CDR3 covers 17 residues. Trimming stripped 5 bases from V and 6 bases from J, with 23 bases between. Germline V gene data show CDR1 as SGHNT and CDR2 as YENEEA. The CDR3, as DNA: TGTGCCAGCAGCGCACGAGACAGGGGAGGGGGGCGCAATGAGCAGTTCTTC. Residues: CASSARDRGGGRNEQFF.

Of note for this clonotype: This beta chain is a stray read from a library made for alpha chains; its abundance is not meaningful. The chain links TRBV7-9 to TRBJ2-2, with a weak D call TRBD1 (5 bases). From germline, CDR1 is SEHNR and CDR2 FQNEAQ (reference sequence). There are 14 residues in the CDR3. V was cut by 5 bases and J by 7 bases, with 14 bases left in between. The CDR3 DNA reads TGTGCCAGCAGCGCCAGGGTAGCCGGCGGGGAGCTGTTTTTT. Encoded protein: CASSARVAGGELFF.

Ten or more counts support this clonotype. Since it is a stray read in a library aimed at alpha chains, this beta chain has a size that is not meaningful. The J gene is TRBJ2-5, the V gene TRBV7-2, with D maybe TRBD1 (7 bases). The germline V and J ends were trimmed by 1 base and 6 bases, with 12 bases remaining between them. CDR3 length equals 14 residues. Germline assignment: CDR1 SGHTA and CDR2 FQGNSA. The CDR3 sequence is CASSLGQGGKTQYF. Here the CDR3 DNA reads TGTGCCAGCAGCTTAGGGCAGGGGGGAAAGACCCAGTACTTC.

A remark on this clonotype: With the library built for alpha chains, this beta chain is off target and its frequency is not meaningful. The chain employs TRBV29-1 and TRBJ2-1; 7 bases match TRBD2. V lost 4 bases and J lost 8; bases outside the gene matches: 11. Germline V CDR1 and CDR2: SQVTM, ANQGSEA. There are 14 residues in the CDR3. The CDR3 here is CSVAGPSGRDEQFF. The CDR3, as DNA: TGCAGCGTTGCTGGGCCTTCTGGGAGGGATGAGCAGTTCTTC.

This clonotype is labeled as medium-sized (0.01 to 0.1%). Little can be read into the size of this beta chain, an off-target read in a library designed for alpha chains. The V gene is TRBV6-1, the J gene TRBJ2-3, with 10 positions matching TRBD1. This CDR3 is built from 15 residues. CDR1 is MNHNS and CDR2 is SASEGT in the germline V gene. With V trimmed by 7 bases and J by 3 bases, 7 bases remained unmatched. CDR3 sequence (DNA): TGTGCCAGCATCAGACAGGGGGCTGGGACAGATACGCAGTATTTT. Its protein is CASIRQGAGTDTQYF.

The table lists this clonotype with many counts. This beta chain is an unintended read in a library built for alpha chains; its size means little. This chain uses TRBV9 with TRBJ2-1; 10 nucleotides line up with TRBD2. V shed 0 bases, J shed 4 bases, and the junction held 4 bases outside the gene matches. CDR1 is SGDLS, CDR2 YYNGEE, per germline. The CDR3 is made up of 16 amino acids. DNA of the CDR3: TGTGCCAGCAGCGTAGGATTAGCGGGAGGTTACAATGAGCAGTTCTTC. This sequence encodes CASSVGLAGGYNEQFF.

Comments on this clonotype: For a library built for alpha chains, this beta chain is a stray read; little rests on its size. The chain joins TRBV19 to TRBJ1-2; D is unclear. The V gene lost 3 bases and the J gene lost 4 bases, with 6 bases spanning the gap. CDR1 and CDR2 (germline): LNHDA, SQIVND (reference sequence). The CDR3 extends over 12 amino acids. The CDR3 spells CASSIRSYGYTF. The CDR3 region has the DNA TGTGCCAGTAGTATCCGGAGCTATGGCTACACCTTC.

This clonotype showed up just a few times. This beta chain is a stray read from a library made for alpha chains; its abundance is not meaningful. The rearrangement links TRBV20-1 to TRBJ2-7, with TRBD1 matching over 8 bases. The CDR3 is made up of 14 amino acids. J gave up 5 bases and V 5 bases, and 11 bases lay outside the gene matches. Germline CDR1 is DFQATT and CDR2 is SNEGSKA (reference sequence). Here the CDR3 DNA reads TGCAGTGCTGGAGGGGGGACAGGAGTGAACGAGCAGTACTTC. Protein product: CSAGGGTGVNEQYF.

The sample holds many counts of this clonotype. This beta chain is off target for a library built for alpha chains, so its abundance means little. The V gene is TRBV18, the J gene TRBJ1-4; the D is unclear. With 3 bases removed from V and 3 bases from J, the gap between germline ends came to 5 bases. There are 13 residues in the CDR3. Germline CDR1 KGHSH, CDR2 LQKENI. The CDR3 here is CASSPIANEKLFF. In nucleotides, the CDR3 is TGTGCCAGCTCACCGATTGCTAATGAAAAACTGTTTTTT.

Many counts were recorded for this clonotype. Within a library made for alpha chains, this beta chain is off target, and its count is uninformative. The rearrangement links TRBV6-1 to TRBJ2-7, with unresolved D. The germline V gene encodes CDR1 MNHNS and CDR2 SASEGT. The CDR3 contains 15 residues. V was cut by 6 bases and J by 0 bases, with 15 bases left in between. CDR3 sequence (DNA): TGTGCCAGCAGCGCACAGACTTGGAGCTCCTACGAGCAGTACTTC. Translation gives CASSAQTWSSYEQYF.

To note about this clonotype: This beta chain slipped into a library made for alpha chains as a stray read, so its size is not meaningful. This chain joins TRBV2 and TRBJ2-3, with TRBD2 matching over 7 bases. The CDR3 covers 13 residues. The trim removed 7 bases at V and 6 bases at J, leaving 7 bases unmatched. Looked up from germline, CDR1 is SNHLY and CDR2 is FYNNEI. The CDR3: CASTRRGGDTQYF. The CDR3 coding sequence is TGTGCCAGCACCAGAAGGGGAGGGGATACGCAGTATTTT.

This clonotype was recorded many times. Found in a library prepared for alpha chains, this beta chain is an off-target read, and its abundance has little meaning. The chain joins TRBV6-6 to TRBJ1-4; D uncertain. V was shortened by 2 bases and J by 6 bases, with 7 bases between the two germline ends. The germline CDR1 and CDR2 sequences are MNHNY and SVGAGI (reference sequence). This CDR3 contains 13 residues. The CDR3 is CASSYQIDEKLFF. The CDR3 bases are TGTGCCAGCAGTTACCAGATAGATGAAAAACTGTTTTTT.

For this clonotype: This beta chain slipped into a library made for alpha chains as a stray read, so its size is not meaningful. The V call is TRBV4-1, the J call TRBJ1-1; 9 bases line up with TRBD1. J lost 4 bases, V lost 5 bases, and 17 bases had no gene match. The CDR3 runs 18 residues. Germline V gives CDR1 MGHRA, CDR2 YSYEKL. The DNA for the CDR3 is TGCGCCAGCAGCTTAACGGAGGACAGGGGAGTCGACGGCACTGAAGCTTTCTTT. Translated, it gives CASSLTEDRGVDGTEAFF.

This clonotype was counted at least ten times. This beta chain is off target for a library built for alpha chains, so its abundance means little. The J gene is TRBJ1-1, the V gene TRBV6-1, with D possibly being TRBD1 (5 bases). Trimming pared 5 bases from V and 4 bases from J, leaving 20 bases between. CDR1 and CDR2 from the germline V gene are MNHNS and SASEGT. The CDR3 extends over 16 amino acids. CDR3 loop: CASSSSAGVVLTEAFF. The CDR3 region has the DNA TGTGCCAGCAGTTCGTCAGCGGGGGTCGTACTCACTGAAGCTTTCTTT.

In this sample, this clonotype turned up many times. This beta chain slipped into a library made for alpha chains as a stray read, so its size is not meaningful. The V gene is TRBV25-1, the J gene TRBJ1-1; TRBD1 is a possible D gene (5 bases). The CDR3 length is 11 residues. Germline CDR1 MGHDK, CDR2 SYGVNS. The V and J ends lost 2 bases and 10 bases respectively, with 8 bases between them. DNA of the CDR3: TGTGCCAGCAGTGAAACGGGGGGAGCTTTCTTT. Protein: CASSETGGAFF.

This clonotype came up many times. Since the library was made to target alpha chains, this beta chain is a stray read and its abundance is not meaningful. This chain links TRBV7-9 with TRBJ1-1; D perhaps matches TRBD1 (5 bases). The V gene's germline CDR1 is SEHNR and CDR2 FQNEAQ (reference sequence). The CDR3 length is 15 residues. V lost 1 base and J lost 1, with 10 bases in between. As DNA, the CDR3 is TGTGCCAGCAGCTTAGGGTCTCAGGGGAACACTGAAGCTTTCTTT. Amino acids: CASSLGSQGNTEAFF.

This clonotype was observed many times. This beta chain is off target for a library built for alpha chains, so its abundance means little. V and J are TRBV6-1 and TRBJ2-2, with D hard to call. Per germline, CDR1 MNHNS and CDR2 SASEGT. The CDR3 has 14 amino acids. V was clipped by 4 bases and J by 0 bases, with 6 bases between them. CDR3 nucleotide sequence: TGTGCCAGCAGTGCCCTCGCGAACACCGGGGAGCTGTTTTTT. This codes for CASSALANTGELFF.

By share, this clonotype counts as medium-sized. Little can be read into the size of this beta chain, an off-target read in a library designed for alpha chains. The CDR3 sequence: CASGLQGISNQPQHF. The CDR3 bases are TGTGCCAGCGGGCTACAGGGCATAAGCAATCAGCCCCAGCATTTT. V gene TRBV6-1 combines with J gene TRBJ1-5; possibly TRBD1 for D (6 bases). Trimming shortened V by 8 bases and J by 1 base, and 15 bases separated the two germline ends. CDR1 is MNHNS and CDR2 is SASEGT in the germline V gene. The CDR3 contains 15 residues.

This clonotype showed up many times. The library was built for alpha chains, so this beta chain is an off-target read and its size means little. The rearrangement joins TRBV4-3 to TRBJ2-3; D uncertain. This CDR3 region has 14 residues. CDR1 LGHNA and CDR2 YSLEER come from the germline V gene. The V end lost 0 bases, the J end lost 6 bases, and 10 bases lay between the germline ends. The CDR3 region has the DNA TGCGCCAGCAGCCAAGATCGGTCAGAGGATACGCAGTATTTT. The encoded protein is CASSQDRSEDTQYF.

At least ten counts were recorded for this clonotype. Since it is a stray read in a library aimed at alpha chains, this beta chain has a size that is not meaningful. This rearrangement joins TRBV20-1 to TRBJ2-6; D is possibly TRBD1 or TRBD2 (5 bases each). Germline V gene data show CDR1 as DFQATT and CDR2 as SNEGSKA (reference sequence). The CDR3 runs 14 residues. Trimming shortened V by 3 bases and J by 4 bases, and 10 bases separated the two germline ends. The CDR3 sequence is CSASEGRGANVLTF. For the CDR3, the DNA is TGCAGTGCTAGCGAGGGGAGAGGGGCCAACGTCCTGACTTTC.

The sample holds many counts of this clonotype. The library was prepared for alpha chains; this beta chain is a stray read, so its frequency means little. This sequence joins TRBV24-1 and TRBJ2-1; D remains unclear. The CDR3 sequence is 11 residues long. Trimming took off 4 bases at V and 6 bases at J, with 3 bases between the two ends. Germline V gene lookup returns CDR1 KGHDR and CDR2 SFDVKD. The CDR3 DNA sequence: TGTGCCACCAGTGACACCAATGAGCAGTTCTTC. This encodes CATSDTNEQFF.